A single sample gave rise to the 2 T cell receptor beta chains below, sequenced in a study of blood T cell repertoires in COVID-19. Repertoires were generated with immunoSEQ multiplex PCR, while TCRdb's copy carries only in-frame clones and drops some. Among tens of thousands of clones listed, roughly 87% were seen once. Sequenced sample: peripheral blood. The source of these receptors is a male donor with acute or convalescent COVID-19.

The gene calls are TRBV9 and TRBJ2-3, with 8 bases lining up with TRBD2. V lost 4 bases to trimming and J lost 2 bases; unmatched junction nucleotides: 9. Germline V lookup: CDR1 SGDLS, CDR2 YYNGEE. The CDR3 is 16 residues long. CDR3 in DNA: TGTGCCAGCAGCCCCACGCTAGCGGGCTACACAGATACGCAGTATTTT. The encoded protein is CASSPTLAGYTDTQYF.

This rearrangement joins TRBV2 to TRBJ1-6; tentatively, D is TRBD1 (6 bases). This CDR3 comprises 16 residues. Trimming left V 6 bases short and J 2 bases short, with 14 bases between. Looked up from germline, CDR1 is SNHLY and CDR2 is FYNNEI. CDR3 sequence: CASRAWDTPYNSPLHF. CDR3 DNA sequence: TGTGCCAGCAGAGCCTGGGACACCCCCTATAATTCACCCCTCCACTTT.